The entry that follows covers one TCR beta chain sequence. The antigen is unknown. The CDR3 extends over 15 amino acids. Per the germline V gene, CDR1 is SQVTM and CDR2 is ANQGSEA. Each TRB cDNA library was prepared by 5' RACE (with UMI labels). Reprocessing the 5' RACE reads, TCRdb reports a single entry for every CDR3 protein and omits DNA. The sample's table shows about 89,000 distinct CDR3 sequences. This specimen belongs to a study of CXCR3-negative and CXCR3-positive naive CD8 T cells. Study-wide results and limits: TRB CDR3s of CXCR3-positive naive cells were more hydrophobic than those of CXCR3-negative naive cells. Whereas memory cells differed, naive CXCR3-negative and CXCR3-positive cells shared similar TRBV-TRBJ usage. Comparably high diversity marked both naive subsets, whereas memory CD8+ cells had much lower diversity.

The sample comprised naive CXCR3+ CD8+ T cells from blood. Subset denoted: CD45RO-CCR7+CD27+CD95- naive CD8+ T cells expressing CXCR3 (TNR3+). The clonotype was recovered from a human donor in good health. Some clones in this sample may be carry-over from other donors' samples. The chain recombines TRBV29-1 with TRBJ1-2; TCRdb selects TRBD1, and the lack of DNA leaves this call unchecked. CDR3 in amino acids: CSVEDLPGEYEGYTF. Using reference TRBV29-1 and TRBJ1-2 for the parts outside the CDR3, the full variable domain is SAVISQKPSRDICQRGTSLTIQCQVDSQVTMMFWYRQQPGQSLTLIATANQGSEATYESGFVIDKFPISRPNLTFSTLTVSNMSPEDSSIYLCSVEDLPGEYEGYTFGSGTRLTVV.